Described below is a single T cell receptor beta chain sequence and its context. Read data end 3 residues before the CDR3 end; the end is taken from the germline J gene. The data belong to a study of T cells in women clearing cervical HPV infection. In the study overall: Case blood drawn at lesion detection; control blood after infection cleared. Cases' blood sampling followed lesion detection by median about 150 days (90 to 200).

Produced via immunoSEQ multiplex PCR; TCRdb's table is partial and in-frame only. The sample holds 7,500 to 9,500 clones. Unmatched junction bases numbered 7, after V lost 4 bases and J lost 8 bases. Germline V gene data show CDR1 as SGDLS and CDR2 as YYNGEE. This CDR3 spans 15 amino acids. The chain joins TRBV9 to TRBJ2-3; TRBD2 agrees at 13 bases. The sequenced sample was blood buffy coat. The source is a woman aged 18 to 75 with a cervical HPV16 infection that either progressed to CIN3+ or cleared (not recorded which). The sequenced CDR3 bases are TGTGCCAGCAGCCCCCCACTAGCGGGGGGGCCTACG. Translating gives CASSPPLAGGPT. The CDR3, in full, reads CASSPPLAGGPTQYF.